This TCR beta chain was captured by sequencing in a study of T cells in tuberculosis. Overall study: This South African cohort compared adolescents with or without latent tuberculosis against adults with active tuberculosis.

Time point here: new active TB diagnosis, blood taken before or within 7 days of starting treatment. Positive smear microscopy and/or M. tuberculosis culture confirmed active disease. The V gene lost 7 bases and the J gene lost 2 bases, with 10 bases spanning the gap. Germline V gene data show CDR1 as MNHEY and CDR2 as SMNVEV (reference sequence). The CDR3 spans 13 residues. General observations from the study: GMM-specific TCRs were nearer to active tuberculosis alpha repertoires, suggesting expansion.

TCRdb's table, derived via immunoSEQ multiplex PCR, lists solely in-frame clones and lacks some. The repertoire holds about 33,000 clones, 92% seen once, with more than 6% in the top ten. On this clone itself: Its antigen is not identified.

This TCR was sampled from an adult with tuberculosis. Some clones in this sample may be carry-over from other donors' samples. V and J are TRBV27 and TRBJ2-3, with unresolved D. The sequences come from PBMCs, collected at tuberculosis diagnosis. The CDR3 DNA sequence: TGTGCCAGCACCTCTTACTTCACAGATACGCAGTATTTT. Its protein product is CASTSYFTDTQYF.